This TCR beta chain was captured by sequencing in a study of T cells in localized non-small cell lung cancer. Study results and caveats: Longer overall survival was associated with a higher density of T cells in the blood. Within adjacent lung there appeared a median approximately 60 of the top 100 tumor clones.

Method: immunoSEQ multiplex PCR; TCRdb's copy keeps in-frame clones and lacks some. The sample lists 45,000 to 70,000 clones, 86% occurring once. The CDR3 is 11 amino acids. Deletions cut 6 bases from V and 9 bases from J, with 11 bases between. Germline V gene sequence: CDR1 KGHSH, CDR2 LQKENI. This clone occurred a few times. As yet, its antigen is unknown. Material: peripheral blood, obtained before any cancer treatment. This TCR derives from a woman aged 40-70 years with stage I lung adenocarcinoma. The chain employs TRBV18 and TRBJ1-2, with D unresolved. In DNA, the CDR3 is TGTGCCAGCTCCATGCAAGGGAGCTACACCTTC. Protein product: CASSMQGSYTF.